The clone carrying this T cell receptor (beta chain) was observed at least ten times. Its antigen is unidentified. This entry comes from a study of T cells in Graves' hyperthyroidism and ophthalmopathy. General study results and limits: Separation of ophthalmopathy from stable hyperthyroidism was achieved by a 13 V-J model.

The CDR3 contains 15 residues. Germline V CDR1 and CDR2: SEHNR, FQNEAQ (reference sequence). V shed 6 bases and J 4 bases; nucleotides not matched to a gene: 10. Exclusion of patients followed from uncontrolled infection, other autoimmune disease, pregnancy or lactation. RNA transcripts yielded amplified TCR beta CDR3 regions. During a first-round RT-PCR of the TCR CDR3, the HTBI primer set was used. In TCRdb, the multiplex PCR reads were re-called with MiXCR into one record per CDR3 protein. The sample lists 390,000 or so distinct CDR3 sequences; approximately 14% were seen once. The TCR originated in a man younger than 35 with Graves' ophthalmopathy. The sample comprised blood. V is TRBV7-9 and J is TRBJ2-3; 7 bases align to TRBD2. The CDR3 loop is CASRLALDSPDTQYF. CDR3 in DNA: TGTGCCAGCAGACTAGCGCTAGACTCTCCAGATACGCAGTATTTT.